Sequencing of this TCR beta chain was carried out in a study of PD-L1 blockade in urothelial cancer. Profiled with immunoSEQ multiplex PCR; TCRdb holds only in-frame clones, not every one. The sample has around 100,000 clones; 80% to 90% are singletons. Regarding time point: pretreatment peripheral blood. The sample holds a few counts of this clone. Between the trimmed V and J ends, which lost 4 bases and 8 bases, there was a span of 12 bases. Germline V gives CDR1 SGHAT, CDR2 FQNNGV. The CDR3 is 13 residues long. The chain joins TRBV11-2 to TRBJ1-3; D remains ambiguous. This TCR derives from a man between 60 and 70 years old with urothelial cancer. Sequenced material: PBMCs, taken around atezolizumab (anti-PD-L1) treatment. CDR3 nucleotides: TGTGCCAGCAGCTCCCCTAGACTTTACACCATATATTTT. Residues: CASSSPRLYTIYF.